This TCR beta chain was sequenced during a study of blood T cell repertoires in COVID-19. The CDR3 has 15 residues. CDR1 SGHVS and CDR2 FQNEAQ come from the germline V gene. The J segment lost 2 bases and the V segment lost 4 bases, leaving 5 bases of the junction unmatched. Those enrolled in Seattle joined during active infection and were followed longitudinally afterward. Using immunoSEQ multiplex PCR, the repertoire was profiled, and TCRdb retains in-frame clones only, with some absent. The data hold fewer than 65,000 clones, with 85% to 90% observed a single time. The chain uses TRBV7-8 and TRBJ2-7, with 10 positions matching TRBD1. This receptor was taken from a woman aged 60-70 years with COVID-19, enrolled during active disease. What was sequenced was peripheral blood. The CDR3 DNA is TGTGCCAGCAGCTCCACCGGGACAGGGGCCTACGAGCAGTACTTC. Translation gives CASSSTGTGAYEQYF.